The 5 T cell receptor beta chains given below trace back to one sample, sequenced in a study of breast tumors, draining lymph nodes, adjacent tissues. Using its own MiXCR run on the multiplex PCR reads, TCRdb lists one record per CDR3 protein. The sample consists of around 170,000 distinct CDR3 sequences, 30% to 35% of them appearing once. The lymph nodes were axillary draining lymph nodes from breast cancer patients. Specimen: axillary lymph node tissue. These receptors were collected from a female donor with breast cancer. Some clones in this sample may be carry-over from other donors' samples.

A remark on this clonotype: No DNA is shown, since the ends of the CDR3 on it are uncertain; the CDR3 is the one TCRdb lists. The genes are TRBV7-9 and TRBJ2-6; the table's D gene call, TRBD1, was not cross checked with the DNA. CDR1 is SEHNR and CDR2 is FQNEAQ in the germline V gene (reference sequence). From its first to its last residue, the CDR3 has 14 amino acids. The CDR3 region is CASSRRGRWLHLRF.

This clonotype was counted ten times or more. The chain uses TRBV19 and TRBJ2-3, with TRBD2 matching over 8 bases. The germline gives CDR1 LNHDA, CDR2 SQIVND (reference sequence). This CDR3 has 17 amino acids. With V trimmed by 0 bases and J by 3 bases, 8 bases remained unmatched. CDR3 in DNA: TGTGCCAGTAGTATAGATCTAAGCGGGAGTGGGACAGATACGCAGTATTTT. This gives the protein CASSIDLSGSGTDTQYF.

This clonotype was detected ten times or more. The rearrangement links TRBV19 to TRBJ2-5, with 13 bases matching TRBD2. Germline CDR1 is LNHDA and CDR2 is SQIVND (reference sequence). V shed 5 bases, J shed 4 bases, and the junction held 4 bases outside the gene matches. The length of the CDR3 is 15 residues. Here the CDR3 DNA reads TGTGCCAGTAGTGGCACTAGCGGGGGGGGAGAGACCCAGTACTTC. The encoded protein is CASSGTSGGGETQYF. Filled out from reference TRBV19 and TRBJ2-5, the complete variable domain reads DGGITQSPKYLFRKEGQNVTLSCEQNLNHDAMYWYRQDPGQGLRLIYYSQIVNDFQKGDIAEGYSVSREKKESFPLTVTSAQKNPTAFYLCASSGTSGGGETQYFGPGTRLLVL.

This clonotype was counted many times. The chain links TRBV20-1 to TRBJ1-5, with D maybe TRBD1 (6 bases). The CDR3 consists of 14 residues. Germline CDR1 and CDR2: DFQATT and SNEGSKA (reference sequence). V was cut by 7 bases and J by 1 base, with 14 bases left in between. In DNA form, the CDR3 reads TGCAGTGTCAAATCAGGGGCAAGCAATCAGCCCCAGCATTTT. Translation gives CSVKSGASNQPQHF.

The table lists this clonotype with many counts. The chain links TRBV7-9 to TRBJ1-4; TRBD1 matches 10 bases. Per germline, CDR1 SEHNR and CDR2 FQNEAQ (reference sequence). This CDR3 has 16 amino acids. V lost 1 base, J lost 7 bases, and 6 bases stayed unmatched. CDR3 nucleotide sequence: TGTGCCAGCAGCTTAGGGACAGGGGGTAGTGGTGAAAAACTGTTTTTT. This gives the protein CASSLGTGGSGEKLFF.